This TCR beta chain was sequenced during a study of blood T cell repertoires in COVID-19. Study-level background: In each case, the material was cDNA or gDNA derived from T cells, B-cell-depleted T cells, or PBMCs.

Sequencing used immunoSEQ multiplex PCR; TCRdb keeps in-frame clones, though not all of them. The sample contains fewer than 250,000 clones, roughly 85% of which appear only once. The TCR was taken from a woman in her seventies with active or convalescent COVID-19. The source material was peripheral blood.

The DNA of the CDR3 is TGTGCCAGCTCACCGTTGACTAGGGCCACAGATACGCAGTATTTT. Translating gives CASSPLTRATDTQYF. This chain joins TRBV18 and TRBJ2-3; the D gene is possibly TRBD2 (6 bases). The CDR3 consists of 15 residues. In germline, CDR1 is KGHSH, CDR2 LQKENI. The V end was cut by 3 bases, the J end by 2 bases, with 12 bases between.